This T cell receptor (beta chain) derives from a study of blood T cells in healthy people across ages. General study findings and limits: Per-million-T-cell TCR beta diversity fell roughly linearly with age.

Using a J-beta primer mix together with a sample-barcoded 5' primer, a second PCR was run for about 6 to 11 cycles. TCRdb re-derived calls from the 5' RACE reads in MiXCR, one entry per CDR3 protein. In the table there are hundreds of thousands of distinct CDR3 sequences, about 30% of which are singletons. The CDR3 is 14 residues long. Trimming left V 6 bases short and J 5 bases short, with 15 bases between. Germline values: CDR1 SGHTA, CDR2 FQGNSA. Comment on this clonotype: Its target is unknown.

The sequenced sample was blood. The clonotype was recovered from a woman of 80 years or more in good health. The chain has TRBV7-2 and TRBJ2-3, with TRBD2 as a possible D gene (6 bases). The CDR3 protein is CASRDTSRVDTQYF. The CDR3 DNA follows: TGTGCCAGCAGGGATACTAGCAGAGTAGATACGCAGTATTTT.